This is a list of T cell receptor beta chains from one sample in a study of T cells expressing NK-cell markers. TCRdb reprocessed the 5' RACE reads, with one entry per CDR3 protein and no DNA. Recorded for this sample: about 150,000 distinct CDR3 sequences. The sequencing sample was made of blood T cells: a sorted CD56 or NKG2C T cell subset, CD4+ or CD8+ T cells, or bulk PBMC T cells (not recorded which). Receptors were obtained from a woman between 50 and 59 years old in good health. The CDR3 runs from the conserved cysteine through the conserved F or W.

TRBV25-1,TRBJ1-1,CASRGFSEAFF
TRBV20-1,TRBJ2-1,CSARDFLAAYNEQFF
TRBV5-1,TRBJ2-1,CASSSRNNEQFF
TRBV4-2,TRBJ2-5,CASSSRGDEETQYF
TRBV27,TRBJ2-3,CASSSRLAGATDTQYF
TRBV7-9,TRBJ2-7,CASSSGQGEQYF
TRBV30,TRBJ1-4,CAWRTGTGDEKLFF
TRBV12-3/TRBV12-4,TRBJ2-2,CASSLREDAGELFF
TRBV4-1,TRBJ2-5,CASSHGTGLRETQYF
TRBV24-1,TRBJ2-2,CATSDRARTLNTGELFF
TRBV15,TRBJ2-1,CATSRSRSYNEQFF
TRBV2,TRBJ2-1,CASSVGLYNEQFF
TRBV6-1,TRBJ1-5,CASSETRVYQPQHF
TRBV7-9,TRBJ2-3,CASSPATGSPSTDTQYF
TRBV7-6,TRBJ2-7,CASSSPGRESSYEQYF
TRBV6-2/TRBV6-3,TRBJ2-3,CASSYPGAGVKRDTQYF
TRBV29-1,TRBJ2-2,CSAYPVYSGELFF
TRBV5-5,TRBJ2-5,CASSPYTEEETQYF
TRBV11-2,TRBJ2-5,CASSLEAAGQETQYF
TRBV2,TRBJ2-1,CASSEAGGGSSNEQFF
TRBV24-1,TRBJ2-1,CATSDPTSGKYNEQFF
TRBV28,TRBJ2-5,CASRQLAVEETQYF
TRBV5-1,TRBJ2-7,CASSQPGQGYEQYF
TRBV3-1,TRBJ1-4,CASSHEAGTLFF
TRBV7-7,TRBJ2-1,CASSLNLAAYNEQFF
TRBV27,TRBJ2-3,CASSLSFTGRGGRGDTQYF
TRBV14,TRBJ2-2,CASSPGPPGELFF
TRBV14,TRBJ2-3,CASSQPNGGSGTDTQYF
TRBV12-3/TRBV12-4,TRBJ2-5,CASSPRLGGRETQYF
TRBV4-2,TRBJ2-1,CASSQIGLEHEQFF
TRBV11-2,TRBJ2-1,CASSLQAGGPYNEQFF
TRBV6-6,TRBJ2-1,CASSYQRRENNEQFF
TRBV20-1,TRBJ2-1,CSARAEDPRGGEQFF
TRBV4-1,TRBJ2-7,CASSQYPMLAGGTYEQYF
TRBV13,TRBJ2-5,CASSLGSGDRTQYF
TRBV29-1,TRBJ1-3,CSVEDHGQGGLDTIYF